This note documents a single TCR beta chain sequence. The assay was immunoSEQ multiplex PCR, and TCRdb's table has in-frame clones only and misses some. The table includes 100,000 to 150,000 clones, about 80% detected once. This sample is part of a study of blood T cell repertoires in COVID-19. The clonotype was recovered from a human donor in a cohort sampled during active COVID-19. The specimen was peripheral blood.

CDR3 residues: CASRPWTAFDYTF. In DNA form, the CDR3 reads TGTGCCAGTAGACCTTGGACAGCGTTTGACTACACCTTC. The chain links TRBV19 to TRBJ1-2, with D possibly being TRBD1 (6 bases). CDR1 is LNHDA, CDR2 SQIVND, per germline (reference sequence). The V end was cut by 6 bases, the J end by 10 bases, with 18 bases between. The CDR3 is 13 amino acids.